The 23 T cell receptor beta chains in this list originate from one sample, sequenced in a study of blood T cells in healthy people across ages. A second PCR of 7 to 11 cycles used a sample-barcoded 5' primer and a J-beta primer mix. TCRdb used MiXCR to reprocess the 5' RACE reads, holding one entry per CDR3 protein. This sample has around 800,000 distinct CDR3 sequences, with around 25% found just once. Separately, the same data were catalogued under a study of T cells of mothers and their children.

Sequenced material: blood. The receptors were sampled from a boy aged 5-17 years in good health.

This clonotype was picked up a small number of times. This CDR3 is CASISGGYEQYF. The CDR3 coding sequence is TGTGCCAGCATCTCGGGGGGGTACGAGCAGTACTTC. The chain is built from TRBV28 and TRBJ2-5; 8 bases are a match to TRBD2. The last part of the DNA fits TRBJ2-7 better; the J call may be wrong. Germline CDR1 is MDHEN and CDR2 is SYDVKM. The CDR3 has 12 amino acids.

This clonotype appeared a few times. CDR3 sequence: CASSLDRGDEAFF. The DNA for the CDR3 is TGCGCCAGCAGCCTGGACAGGGGGGATGAAGCTTTCTTT. The chain has TRBV5-1 and TRBJ1-1; 10 bases are shared with TRBD1. The CDR3 totals 13 residues. Germline V gene data show CDR1 as SGHRS and CDR2 as YFSETQ. Trimming removed 4 bases from V and 7 bases from J; junction bases left unmatched: 4.

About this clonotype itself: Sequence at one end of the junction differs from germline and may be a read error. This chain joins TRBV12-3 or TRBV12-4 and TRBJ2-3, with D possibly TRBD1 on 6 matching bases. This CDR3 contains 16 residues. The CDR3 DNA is TGTGGCAGCTTAAATGGCAGGGGCGGAAACACAGATACGCAGTATTTT. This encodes CGSLNGRGGNTDTQYF.

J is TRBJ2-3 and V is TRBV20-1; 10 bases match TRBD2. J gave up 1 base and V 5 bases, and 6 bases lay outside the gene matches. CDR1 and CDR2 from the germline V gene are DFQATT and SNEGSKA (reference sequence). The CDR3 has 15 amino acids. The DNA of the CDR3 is TGCAGTGCTCGGGCCACTAGCGGGGGCACAGATACGCAGTATTTT. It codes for CSARATSGGTDTQYF.

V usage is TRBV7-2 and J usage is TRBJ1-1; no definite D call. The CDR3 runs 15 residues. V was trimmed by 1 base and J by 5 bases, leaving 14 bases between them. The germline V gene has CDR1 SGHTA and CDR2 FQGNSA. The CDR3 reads CASSLGFLLVTEAFF. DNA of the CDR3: TGTGCCAGCAGCTTAGGGTTCCTCCTGGTGACTGAAGCTTTCTTT.

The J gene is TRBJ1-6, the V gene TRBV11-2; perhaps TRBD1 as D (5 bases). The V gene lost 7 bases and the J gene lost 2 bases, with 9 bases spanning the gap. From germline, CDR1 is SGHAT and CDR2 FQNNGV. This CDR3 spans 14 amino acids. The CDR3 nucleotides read TGTGCCAGCACCCGGGGCCCCTATAATTCACCCCTCCACTTT. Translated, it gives CASTRGPYNSPLHF.

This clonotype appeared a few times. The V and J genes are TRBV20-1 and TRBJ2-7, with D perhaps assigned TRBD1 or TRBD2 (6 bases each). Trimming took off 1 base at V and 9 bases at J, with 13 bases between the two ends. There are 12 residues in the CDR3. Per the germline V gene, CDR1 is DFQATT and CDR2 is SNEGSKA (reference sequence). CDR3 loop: CSARGPPGAQYF. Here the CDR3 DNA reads TGCAGTGCTAGAGGGCCCCCGGGGGCGCAGTACTTC.

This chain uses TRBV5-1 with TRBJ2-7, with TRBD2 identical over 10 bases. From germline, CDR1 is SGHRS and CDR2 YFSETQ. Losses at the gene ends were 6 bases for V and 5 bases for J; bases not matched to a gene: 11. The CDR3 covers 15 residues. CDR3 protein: CASTERGGWYDEQYF. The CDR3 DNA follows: TGCGCCAGCACGGAGCGGGGGGGCTGGTATGACGAGCAGTACTTC.

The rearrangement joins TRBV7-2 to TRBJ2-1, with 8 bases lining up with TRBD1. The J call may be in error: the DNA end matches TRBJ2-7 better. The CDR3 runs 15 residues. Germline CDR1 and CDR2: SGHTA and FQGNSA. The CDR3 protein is CASSLVPGGPYEQYF. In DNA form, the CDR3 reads TGTGCCAGCAGCTTAGTTCCAGGGGGCCCCTACGAGCAGTACTTC.

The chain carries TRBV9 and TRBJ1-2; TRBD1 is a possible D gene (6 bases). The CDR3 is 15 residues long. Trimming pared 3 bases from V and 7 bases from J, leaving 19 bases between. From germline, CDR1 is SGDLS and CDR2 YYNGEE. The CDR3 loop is CASSATPGANGGYTF. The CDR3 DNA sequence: TGTGCCAGCAGCGCAACTCCGGGGGCAAATGGTGGCTACACCTTC.

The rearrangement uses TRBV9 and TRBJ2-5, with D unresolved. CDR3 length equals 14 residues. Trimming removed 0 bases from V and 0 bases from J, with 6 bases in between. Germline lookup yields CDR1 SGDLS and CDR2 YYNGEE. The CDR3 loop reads CASSVGANQETQYF. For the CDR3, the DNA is TGTGCCAGCAGCGTAGGTGCCAACCAAGAGACCCAGTACTTC. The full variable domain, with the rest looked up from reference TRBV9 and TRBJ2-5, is DSGVTQTPKHLITATGQRVTLRCSPRSGDLSVYWYQQSLDQGLQFLIQYYNGEERAKGNILERFSAQQFPDLHSELNLSSLELGDSALYFCASSVGANQETQYFGPGTRLLVL.

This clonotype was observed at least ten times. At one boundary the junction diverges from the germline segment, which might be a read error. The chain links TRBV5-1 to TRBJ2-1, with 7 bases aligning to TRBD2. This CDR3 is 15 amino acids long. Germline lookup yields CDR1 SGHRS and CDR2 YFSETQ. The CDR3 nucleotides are TGTGCCAGCTCTCTGGGGGGGGGACTGTACAATGAGCAGTTCTTC. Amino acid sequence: CASSLGGGLYNEQFF.

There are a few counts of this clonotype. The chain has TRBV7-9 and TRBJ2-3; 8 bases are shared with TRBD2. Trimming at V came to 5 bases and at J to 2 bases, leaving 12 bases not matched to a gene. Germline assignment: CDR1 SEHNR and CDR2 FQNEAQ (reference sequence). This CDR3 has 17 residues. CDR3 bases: TGTGCCAGCAGCCCCCGCGGGGGGCAGATCGCCACAGATACGCAGTATTTT. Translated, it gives CASSPRGGQIATDTQYF.

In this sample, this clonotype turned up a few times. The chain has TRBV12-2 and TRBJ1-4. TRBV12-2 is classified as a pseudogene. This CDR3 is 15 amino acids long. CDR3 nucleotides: TGTGCAAGTCGCTTAGCAGGGGCGACTAATGAAAAACTGTTTTTT. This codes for CASRLAGATNEKLFF.

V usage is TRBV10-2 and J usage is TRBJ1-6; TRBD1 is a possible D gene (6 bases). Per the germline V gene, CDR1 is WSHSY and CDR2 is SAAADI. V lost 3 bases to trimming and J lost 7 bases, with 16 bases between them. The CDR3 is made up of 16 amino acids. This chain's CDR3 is CASSDLPGARNSPLHF. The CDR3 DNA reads TGCGCCAGCAGTGACCTACCAGGGGCGCGGAATTCACCCCTCCACTTT.

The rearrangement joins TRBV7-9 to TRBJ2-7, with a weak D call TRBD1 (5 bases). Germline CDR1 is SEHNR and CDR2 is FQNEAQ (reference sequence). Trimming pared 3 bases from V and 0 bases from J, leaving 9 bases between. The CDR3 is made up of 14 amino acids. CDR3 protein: CASSLTDGSYEQYF. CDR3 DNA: TGTGCCAGCAGCTTGACAGACGGCTCCTACGAGCAGTACTTC.

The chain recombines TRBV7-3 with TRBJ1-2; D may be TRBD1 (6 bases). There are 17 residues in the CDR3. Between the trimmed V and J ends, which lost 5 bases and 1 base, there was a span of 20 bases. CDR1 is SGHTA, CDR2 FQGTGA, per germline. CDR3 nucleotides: TGTGCCAGCAGCGTAAGCCCAGGGGAGGGCCTTAACTATGGCTACACCTTC. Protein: CASSVSPGEGLNYGYTF. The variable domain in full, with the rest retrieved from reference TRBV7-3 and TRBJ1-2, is GAGVSQTPSNKVTEKGKYVELRCDPISGHTALYWYRQSLGQGPEFLIYFQGTGAADDSGLPNDRFFAVRPEGSVSTLKIQRTERGDSAVYLCASSVSPGEGLNYGYTFGSGTRLTVV.

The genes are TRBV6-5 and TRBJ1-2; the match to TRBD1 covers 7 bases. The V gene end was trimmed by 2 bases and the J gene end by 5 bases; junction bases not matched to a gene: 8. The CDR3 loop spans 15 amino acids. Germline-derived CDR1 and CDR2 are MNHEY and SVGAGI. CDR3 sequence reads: CASSYTTGSGYGYTF. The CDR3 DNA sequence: TGTGCCAGCAGTTACACGACAGGGTCCGGGTATGGCTACACCTTC.

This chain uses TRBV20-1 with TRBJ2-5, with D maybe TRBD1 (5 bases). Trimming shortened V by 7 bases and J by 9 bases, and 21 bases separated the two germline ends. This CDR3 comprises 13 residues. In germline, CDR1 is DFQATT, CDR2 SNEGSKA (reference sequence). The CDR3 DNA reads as TGCAGTGTGGGGCTAGGCCCTTCAGTGGCCCAGTACTTC. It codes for CSVGLGPSVAQYF.

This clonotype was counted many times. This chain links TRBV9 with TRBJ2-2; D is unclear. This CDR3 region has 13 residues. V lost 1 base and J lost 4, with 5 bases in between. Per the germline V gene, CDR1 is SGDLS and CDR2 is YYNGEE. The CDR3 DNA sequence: TGTGCCAGCAGCGTATGGATCACCGGGGAGCTGTTTTTT. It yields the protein CASSVWITGELFF. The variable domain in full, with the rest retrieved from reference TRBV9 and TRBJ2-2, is DSGVTQTPKHLITATGQRVTLRCSPRSGDLSVYWYQQSLDQGLQFLIQYYNGEERAKGNILERFSAQQFPDLHSELNLSSLELGDSALYFCASSVWITGELFFGEGSRLTVL.

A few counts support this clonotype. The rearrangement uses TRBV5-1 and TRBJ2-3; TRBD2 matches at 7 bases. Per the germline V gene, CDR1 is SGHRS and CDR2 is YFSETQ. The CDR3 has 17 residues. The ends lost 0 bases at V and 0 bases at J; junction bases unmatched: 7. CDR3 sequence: CASSLEASGASTDTQYF. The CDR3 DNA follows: TGCGCCAGCAGCTTGGAAGCCAGCGGGGCTAGCACAGATACGCAGTATTTT.

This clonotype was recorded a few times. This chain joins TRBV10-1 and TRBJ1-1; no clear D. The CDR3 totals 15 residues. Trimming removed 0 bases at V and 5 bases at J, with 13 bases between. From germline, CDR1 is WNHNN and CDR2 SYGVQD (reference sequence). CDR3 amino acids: CASSESNGQGTEAFF. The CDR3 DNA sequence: TGCGCCAGCAGTGAGTCAAATGGCCAAGGGACTGAAGCTTTCTTT.

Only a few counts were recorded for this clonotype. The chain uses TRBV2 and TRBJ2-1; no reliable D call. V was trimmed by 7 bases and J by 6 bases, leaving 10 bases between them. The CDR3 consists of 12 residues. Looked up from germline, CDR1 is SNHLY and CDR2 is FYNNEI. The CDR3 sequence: CASTFSGNEQFF. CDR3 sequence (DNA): TGTGCCAGCACCTTCTCGGGCAATGAGCAGTTCTTC.